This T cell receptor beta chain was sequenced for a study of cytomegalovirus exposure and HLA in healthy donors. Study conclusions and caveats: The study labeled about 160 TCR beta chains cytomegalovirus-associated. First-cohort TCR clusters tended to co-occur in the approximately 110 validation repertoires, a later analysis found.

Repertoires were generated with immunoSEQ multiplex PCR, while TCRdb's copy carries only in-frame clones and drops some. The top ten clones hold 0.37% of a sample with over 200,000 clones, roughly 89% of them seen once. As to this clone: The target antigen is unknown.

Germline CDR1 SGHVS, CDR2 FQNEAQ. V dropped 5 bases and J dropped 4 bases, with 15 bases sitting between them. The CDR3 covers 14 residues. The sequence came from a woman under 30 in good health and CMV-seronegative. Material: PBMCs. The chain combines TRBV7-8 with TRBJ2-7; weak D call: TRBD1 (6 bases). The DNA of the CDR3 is TGTGCCAGCAGCCCACCGGGACAAATTTACGAGCAGTACTTC. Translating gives CASSPPGQIYEQYF.